This T cell receptor beta chain emerged from a study of blood T cell repertoires in COVID-19. Overall study context: Both acute and convalescent COVID-19 samples were obtained from the United States, Italy and Spain. The analysed material was cDNA or gDNA that came from T cells, B-cell-depleted T cells, or PBMCs.

With 6 bases clipped from V and 13 bases from J, the junction kept 15 bases outside the gene matches. The CDR3 contains 15 residues. CDR1 is MNHEY, CDR2 SVGEGT, per germline. In the original workflow: Estimation of nucleated cell counts was performed using reference gene primer amplification. The protocol was immunoSEQ multiplex PCR, while the TCRdb copy is restricted to in-frame clones and leaves out a portion. V and J calls and clone size are as listed in that table; D and trimming were resolved from the DNA. Among approximately 230,000 clones listed, roughly 90% were seen once. The specimen was peripheral blood. The TCR originated in a woman in her forties who had recovered from COVID-19. V usage is TRBV6-2 or TRBV6-3 and J usage is TRBJ1-6; TRBD1 agrees at 7 bases. CDR3 loop: CASSTIDRENNPLHF. The CDR3, as DNA: TGTGCCAGCAGCACGATCGACAGGGAGAATAACCCCCTCCACTTT.